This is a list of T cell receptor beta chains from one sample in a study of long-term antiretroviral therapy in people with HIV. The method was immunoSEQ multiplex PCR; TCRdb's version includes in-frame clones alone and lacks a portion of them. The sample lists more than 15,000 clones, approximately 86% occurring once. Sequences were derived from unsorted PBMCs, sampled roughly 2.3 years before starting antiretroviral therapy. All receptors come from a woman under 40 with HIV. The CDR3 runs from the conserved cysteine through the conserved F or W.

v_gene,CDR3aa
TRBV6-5,CASSYQGRGPVYGYTF
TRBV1,CTSSHTPGTGRGLGYGYTF
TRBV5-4,CASSFGIEAFF
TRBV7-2,CASSLDGGPSTIYF
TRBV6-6,CASSYLGQENTEAFF
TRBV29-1,CSAGAKNIQYF
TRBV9,CASSPRMGGANTGELFF
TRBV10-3,CAISEAGHEDSPLHF
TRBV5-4,CASSRGLAEQETQYF
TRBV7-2,CASSPFRDRFGYGYTF
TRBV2,CASSLGGNYNEQFF
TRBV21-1,CASSGGTSGGAYNEQFF
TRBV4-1,CASGPEGRGDNQPQHF
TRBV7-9,CASSRGQGMSAFF
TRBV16,CASTSGGGPQHF
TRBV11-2,CASSPRRGSYNEQFF
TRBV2,CASSPGGGYQETQYF
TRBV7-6,CASRSDRAYEQYF
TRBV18,CASSPGTGGMNTEAFF
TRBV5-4,CASSPGLAGGVDNEQFF
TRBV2,CASKERTSGGEETQYF
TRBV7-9,CASSFPDLYEQYF
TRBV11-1,CASSTNRDTDTQYF
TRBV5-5,CASSTRGGGVNTEAFF
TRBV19,CASSTRGYQETQYF
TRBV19,CASSTWGRGSNTEAFF
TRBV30,CAWSAGTGSQPQHF
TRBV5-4,CASSGGRGWYGYTF
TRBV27,CASSSFASTDTQYF
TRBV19,CASQGITGGTIKAQHF
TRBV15,CATSRKGYAGTDTQYF
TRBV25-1,CASRYRGNNSPLHF
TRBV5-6,CASSLGQGETQYF
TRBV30,CAWSAARGASWYSNQPQHF
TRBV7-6,CASSPREGGQPQHF
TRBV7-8,CASSLAALAGVQETQYF
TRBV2,CASIRTGAYSGANVLTF
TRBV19,CASSRKGQGTEAFF
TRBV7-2,CASSITRNEQFF
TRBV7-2,CASSPSDRGYEQYF
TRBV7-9,CASSIQTGTTEAFF
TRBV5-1,CASSRGTANTGELFF
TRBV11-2,CASSPSTGLSNQPQHF
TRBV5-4,CASSSEGQTNSPLHF
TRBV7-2,CASSLGGTGGLHEQFF
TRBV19,CASSPDRSNQPQHF
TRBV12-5,CASEIRNTGELFF
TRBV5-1,CASSLEMVGQGLGYTF
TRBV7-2,CASSLDGGELFF
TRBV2,CASGRTGRNYGYTF
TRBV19,CASTSTGNYGYTF
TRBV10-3,CAISESGGGNQPQHF
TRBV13,CASSSRSGGVYEQYF
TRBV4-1,CASSPRRGSSYEQYF
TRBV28,CASSLEVNTEAFF
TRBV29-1,CSACLTGGFSEAFF
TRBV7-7,CASSPVAGTTEAFF
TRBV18,CASSPTPGSYYGYTF
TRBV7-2,CASSLDRGPTEAFF